The 10 T cell receptor beta chains below come from one sample, sequenced in a study of T cells in localized non-small cell lung cancer. Data came from immunoSEQ multiplex PCR; TCRdb stores just in-frame clones and leaves some out. The table has more than 1,500 clones, about 26% seen once; the top ten hold about 18%. This specimen was normal lung tissue next to the tumor, taken before any cancer treatment. These receptors came from a woman between 40 and 69 years old with stage II lung adenocarcinoma.

This clone showed up just a few times. The gene calls are TRBV6-8 and TRBJ2-7; possibly TRBD1 or TRBD2 for D (5 bases each). With 11 bases removed from V and 0 bases from J, the gap between germline ends came to 17 bases. This CDR3 is built from 14 residues. From germline, CDR1 is MNHGY and CDR2 SAAAGT. The CDR3 coding sequence is TGTGCCGCAAAGGCTGGGACCCTCTCCTACGAGCAGTACTTC. Its translation: CAAKAGTLSYEQYF.

In its sample, this clone was seen a few times. The J gene is TRBJ2-7, the V gene TRBV11-3, with 8 bases matching TRBD1. This CDR3 comprises 15 residues. The V gene end was trimmed by 3 bases and the J gene end by 0 bases; junction bases not matched to a gene: 4. Germline CDR1 SGHNT, CDR2 YENEEA. The CDR3, as DNA: TGTGCCAGCAGCTTGGACAGGGCGCCCTCCTACGAGCAGTACTTC. It translates to CASSLDRAPSYEQYF.

This clone was counted a few times. V is TRBV18 and J is TRBJ1-5; D remains unclear. The CDR3 is 12 residues long. The V gene's germline CDR1 is KGHSH and CDR2 LQKENI. The germline V and J ends were trimmed by 2 bases and 5 bases, with 4 bases remaining between them. This chain's CDR3 is CASSPSDQPQHF. The CDR3 bases are TGTGCCAGCTCACCATCAGATCAGCCCCAGCATTTT.

This chain connects TRBV19 to TRBJ1-6; 7 bases align to TRBD1. The CDR3 consists of 13 residues. Germline V CDR1 and CDR2: LNHDA, SQIVND (reference sequence). Losses at the gene ends were 9 bases for V and 8 bases for J; bases not matched to a gene: 7. The CDR3 region is CASRQGWDSPLHF. CDR3 nucleotides: TGTGCCAGCCGACAGGGTTGGGATTCACCCCTCCACTTT.

V is TRBV30 and J is TRBJ2-5; 7 nucleotides match TRBD2. V shed 0 bases, J shed 4 bases, and the junction held 5 bases outside the gene matches. The CDR3 extends over 14 amino acids. Germline V CDR1 and CDR2: GTSNPN, SVGIG (reference sequence). The CDR3 loop is CAWSVPGRGETQYF. CDR3 sequence (DNA): TGTGCCTGGAGTGTACCTGGGAGGGGAGAGACCCAGTACTTC.

This clone was detected only a few times. The gene calls are TRBV6-1 and TRBJ1-4, with TRBD1 matching 8 bases. Germline V lookup: CDR1 MNHNS, CDR2 SASEGT. The CDR3 contains 14 residues. V lost 1 base, J lost 8 bases, and 3 bases stayed unmatched. The CDR3 loop is CASSEDRGYEKLFF. The DNA for the CDR3 is TGTGCCAGCAGTGAAGACAGGGGGTACGAAAAACTGTTTTTT.

The chain employs TRBV11-3 and TRBJ2-5, with TRBD2 matching 9 bases. This CDR3 contains 14 residues. Per germline, CDR1 SGHNT and CDR2 YENEEA. J lost 5 bases, V lost 4 bases, and 5 bases had no gene match. The CDR3 loop is CASSYSGSGETQYF. The CDR3 DNA follows: TGTGCCAGCAGCTATAGCGGGAGCGGGGAGACCCAGTACTTC.

This sequence joins TRBV19 and TRBJ1-4; D gene unclear. From germline, CDR1 is LNHDA and CDR2 SQIVND (reference sequence). V was shortened by 2 bases and J by 0 bases, with 10 bases between the two germline ends. CDR3 length: 16 residues. CDR3 loop: CASSISTGPTNEKLFF. The CDR3 DNA is TGTGCCAGTAGTATATCTACCGGGCCAACTAATGAAAAACTGTTTTTT.

This clone was observed at least ten times. The V call is TRBV6-1, the J call TRBJ2-3; D might be TRBD2 (7 bases). From germline, CDR1 is MNHNS and CDR2 SASEGT. The CDR3 is 15 residues long. Trimming shortened V by 1 base and J by 2 bases, and 10 bases separated the two germline ends. The CDR3 region has the DNA TGTGCCAGCAGTGAAGGGGGGGGCGACACAGATACGCAGTATTTT. Amino acid sequence: CASSEGGGDTDTQYF.

V is TRBV30 and J is TRBJ1-4; D gene unclear. V lost 2 bases to trimming and J lost 0 bases, with 13 bases between them. The CDR3 is made up of 16 amino acids. In germline, CDR1 is GTSNPN, CDR2 SVGIG (reference sequence). The CDR3 sequence: CAWSPRVLTTNEKLFF. DNA of the CDR3: TGTGCCTGGAGTCCCCGGGTTCTGACAACTAATGAAAAACTGTTTTTT.